This entry describes one T cell receptor beta chain. Its binding antigen is unknown. At one of its ends the junction is not consistent with the germline gene, which may arise from a read error. Library preparation used the immunoSEQ multiplex PCR assay. For the multiplex PCR, a mixture combining 60 forward primers for TCR Vbeta segments and 13 reverse primers for TCR Jbeta segments was used. The CDR3 region of rearranged TCR beta genes was amplified from genomic DNA with a multiplex PCR assay. Amplified TCR beta libraries were sequenced as 87-base-pair reads on the Illumina HiSeq System. The original pipeline was this. Across the 700 or so repertoires, a later analysis counted tens of millions of unique TCR beta chains, around 10 million of which were shared by at least two donors. A nearest-neighbor algorithm error-corrected the raw reads and collapsed the reads into unique sequences, merging closely related sequences to remove PCR and sequencing errors. To assign V, D and J gene segments, CDR3 sequences were aligned to IMGT reference sequences. For a sequence to be retained, a match of at least six nucleotides was required to both a V gene segment and a J gene segment. A rearrangement was called productive if the CDR3 had no stop codons and remained in frame with V and J, and every other rearrangement was called non-productive. CDR3 was defined according to IMGT convention as the region running from the second conserved V-encoded cysteine to the conserved J-encoded phenylalanine. The earlier analysis of a few hundred of the donors excluded any sequence lacking an unambiguous match to a single V gene segment. In an earlier analysis of a few hundred of the donors, a V segment was called functional when productive rearrangements were above 56.7%, and segregating when the standard deviation between donors exceeded 5%. A statistical classification framework was developed to diagnose cytomegalovirus status using the catalog of TCR beta chain sequences. In a later analysis, TCR nucleotide sequences were compared against IMGT/GENE-DB human TR gene sequences so that V and J genes could be assigned. In a later analysis, CDR3 sequences and most-parsimonious VDJ recombination scenarios were assigned using the TCRdist pipeline. In a later analysis, every TCR beta chain was defined by the combination of its CDR3 amino acid sequence and its V-gene family, and reads without a unique V-gene family were dropped. In a later analysis, fewer than 650 highly shared, low-generation-probability nucleotide sequences were removed to address suspected cross-contamination and a sequencing artifact. For each public chain, a later analysis derived a clonal expansion index from normalized ranks of inferred template counts within each repertoire. A later analysis computed generation probabilities with a VDJ recombination model fitted to out-of-frame rearrangements, and checked the results against IGoR. A later analysis scored TCR-TCR, TCR-HLA and TCR-CMV co-occurrence with hypergeometric tests, applying a repertoire-size bias correction to TCR pairs. To estimate false discovery rates, a later analysis permuted the HLA or CMV assignments 20 times. In a later analysis, co-occurring TCRs were grouped using DBSCAN, with TCRdist sequence similarity added in when clustering inside HLA-allele-positive subsets. Repertoires with fewer than 30,000 or more than 120,000 public chains, plus five repertoires with anomalous nucleotide sharing, were excluded from co-occurrence clustering. TCRdb carries this immuneACCESS record with in-frame sequences only. Its versions omit some clonotypes, under half of them owing to an unresolved V gene in the studies checked, with the rest unexplained. V and J calls and clone size are those listed in that table; D and trimming were worked out from the DNA. The sample table records some 28,000 clones. Jointly, the top ten make up less than 0.75% of the sample.

This sample stems from a study of cytomegalovirus exposure and HLA in healthy donors listed by TCRdb under 2017. In terms of the full investigation: In an earlier analysis of 587 of the donors, 276 Gb of sequence data and 100 million or so unique TCR beta sequences from about 179 million T cells were reported. The genetic ancestry cluster associated with self-reported Caucasian donors included roughly four fifths of the 398 genotyped donors. Donor age, sex, ethnicity and CMV serostatus were compiled alongside the repertoire data. High-throughput TCR immunosequencing, statistical association of individual TCRs with disease status, and machine learning were combined to predict cytomegalovirus infection status. In a later genetic analysis, genome-wide SNP genotypes for 398 of the 666 donors were used, and that subset was treated as a discovery cohort. Across some 400 genotyped donors of the cohort, an average of roughly 200,000 unique TCR beta nucleotide sequences per donor were sequenced, and roughly a sixth of those sequences were non-productive. To study patterns of TCR occurrence, a later analysis re-analyzed previously published TCR beta repertoires from hundreds of donors and added high-resolution HLA genotyping. The number of donors typed differed by locus, with about 629-640 for A, B, C, DRB1 and DQB1, around 560 for DQA1, 606 for DPA1, and under 490 for DPB1. An early release covering more than 500 HLA-typed donors comprised 250 to 350 gigabases of sequencing data and 85 million or so unique TCR sequences. Every repertoire in the discovery cohort had been generated on one and the same sequencing platform. HLA typing included class I and class II loci at four-digit resolution. Because of strong linkage in the cohort, roughly five DR-DQ haplotypes were treated as single units for association and clustering. The study aimed to test whether signatures of past pathogen exposure could be identified by cataloging public T cell receptors. Besides the first cohort of roughly 660 subjects, a separate validation cohort made up of 120 different subjects was used. In the later analysis, no new phenotypic data were used to find candidate immune exposures; instead, reliance was placed on TCR beta sequences and their occurrence across donors. An earlier analysis of a few hundred of the donors applied high-throughput TCR beta sequencing to assess whether each TCR beta V gene segment acted as functional or pseudogenic. The study used immunosequencing to profile the T cell repertoires of several hundred subjects and linked those repertoires to cytomegalovirus serostatus.

The cohort was made up of approximately 670 healthy bone marrow donors. At the time of sampling, every cohort member was nominally healthy, though immune exposures that went unrecorded were likely present. The donor was CMV seronegative and belonged to the group of 352 seronegative cohort members. Every donor gave a peripheral blood sample, and the peripheral blood mononuclear cells from that sample were used for TCR beta sequencing. Genomic DNA extraction from the blood cell samples was performed with the Qiagen DNeasy Blood Extraction Kit. Broad study findings and their caveats: According to a later analysis, TCR association rates differed among HLA loci, with DRB1 alleles showing the most associated TCRs and HLA-C alleles showing the fewest. Specific HLA alleles were associated with over 15,000 TCR beta sequences at a false discovery rate of 0.05 in a later analysis. A few of the identified cytomegalovirus-associated TCR beta chains were confirmed in vitro to be specific for cytomegalovirus antigens. The sequencing pipeline was judged likely to have produced a cluster of highly shared sequence variants as a technical artifact. Across donors, most TCR sequences were observed very rarely, whereas some public TCRs were present in many individuals. An earlier analysis of several hundred of the donors showed that most TCR beta V segments appeared in productive rearrangements either about 87% or about 30% of the time, which broadly matched IMGT annotations. The classifier was reported to diagnose cytomegalovirus status with high specificity and sensitivity in both the original and validation cohorts. A further reported finding was that TCR beta sequences accurately predicted the HLA-A and HLA-B alleles for most subjects in the first cohort. The study gave a list of under 200 TCR beta chains associated with cytomegalovirus. Linkage disequilibrium might explain the correlated functional status among segregating V segments, but an unknown experimental factor could not be excluded. Immune exposure information for the cohort was limited to CMV serostatus. Compared with equally common non-associated chains, HLA-associated TCR beta chains in a later analysis were more clonally expanded and had lower generation probabilities. A later genetic analysis associated a missense DCLRE1C variant with V-gene and J-gene trimming of TCR beta chains, and an independent cohort replicated the association. A later analysis found that most CMV-associated TCR beta chains appeared HLA-restricted, with HLA associations seemingly driven largely by CMV exposure. Because HLA typing was unavailable for some donors at each locus, only the typed subset was used in association tests. According to a later genetic analysis, donors in an Asian-associated ancestry cluster had fewer N-insertions in productive TCRs than the approximately 700-donor mean. A later analysis reported that several top co-occurrence clusters appeared linked to parvovirus B19, influenza, CMV and Epstein-Barr virus. In this cohort, only TCR beta chains were sequenced, and detectable features were limited by the absence of alpha or paired-chain data. Presence/absence analyses assumed roughly uniform sequencing depth across donors, an assumption that may not hold. According to the authors, the approach could potentially be generalized to other disease states and immunological phenotypes. Strong co-occurrence of HLA alleles, especially DR and DQ, made assigning TCR associations to individual alleles difficult. Because counts were too low, roughly 16 rarely observed V segments, including chromosome 9 orphons, were left out of the earlier analysis of over 550 of the donors.

The sequence came from a man younger than 40 in good health and CMV-seronegative. Input material: PBMCs.

The DNA is TGTGCCAGCTCACAGGGACACCCCTCGAAGGCGAACTTC. Its protein is CASSQGHPSKANF. This chain joins TRBV18 to TRBJ2-7; the D region possibly corresponds to TRBD1 (6 bases align). Sequences KGHSH (CDR1) and LQKENI (CDR2) are obtained from the germline V gene. The CDR3 sequence holds 13 residues, the cysteine and phenylalanine included. CDR3 DNA is the only sequence kept; it has 39 bases, read in frame from the first base. The CDR3, completed at both ends by the reference TRBV18 and TRBJ2-7 genes, gives the full variable domain NAGVMQNPRHLVRRRGQEARLRCSPMKGHSHVYWYRQLPEEGLKFMVYLQKENIIDESGMPKERFSAEFPKEGPSILRIQQVVRGDSAAYFCASSQGHPSKANFGPGTRLTVT.